Listed below are T cell receptor beta chains from one sample, sequenced in a study of blood T cell repertoires in COVID-19. Only in-frame clones appear in the TCRdb table, and some are missing; sequencing was by immunoSEQ multiplex PCR. Counted here are approximately 300,000 clones, roughly 86% occurring once; the ten biggest clones make up 1.5% to 2%. Sequencing was carried out using peripheral blood. The receptors were gathered from a woman in her fifties or sixties with acute or convalescent COVID-19. CDR3s include the opening cysteine and the closing phenylalanine or tryptophan. Fields, in order: J gene, clone size, D gene, V gene, CDR3 protein, CDR3 DNA. The D gene is left open where the match is weak. Part of the rows lack a size; the others show once, few, many or a class for expanded clones.

>TRBJ1-1|.|.|TRBV4-2
CASSQDRGGLRAEAFF
TGTGCCAGCAGCCAAGATCGGGGGGGGCTAAGGGCTGAAGCTTTCTTT
>TRBJ1-4|.|.|TRBV7-2
CASSFSGTPSNEKLFF
TGTGCCAGCAGCTTCAGCGGGACCCCCTCTAATGAAAAACTGTTTTTT
>TRBJ2-2|.|TRBD2|TRBV28
CASSLWPSGRAAAGELFF
TGTGCCAGCAGTTTATGGCCTAGCGGGAGGGCAGCGGCCGGGGAGCTGTTTTTT
>TRBJ2-2|.|.|TRBV6-5
CASNPGVRNTGELFF
TGTGCCAGCAATCCCGGGGTCAGAAACACCGGGGAGCTGTTTTTT
>TRBJ2-3|once|TRBD2|TRBV6-5
CASRTRGGLRDTQYF
TGTGCCAGCAGAACAAGGGGAGGGCTAAGAGATACGCAGTATTTT
>TRBJ1-4|.|.|TRBV6-5
CASSWTVKDEKLFF
TGTGCCAGCAGCTGGACAGTTAAGGATGAAAAACTGTTTTTT
>TRBJ2-2|.|TRBD2|TRBV9
CASSVGASGRTHTGELFF
TGTGCCAGCAGCGTAGGGGCTAGCGGGAGAACTCACACCGGGGAGCTGTTTTTT
>TRBJ2-2|.|.|TRBV5-6
CASSLVGAGTGELFF
TGTGCCAGCAGCTTGGTGGGGGCGGGCACCGGGGAGCTGTTTTTT
>TRBJ2-6|.|TRBD1|TRBV30
CAWLRGTGSAGANVLTF
TGTGCCTGGCTCCGAGGGACAGGGAGTGCTGGGGCCAACGTCCTGACTTTC
>TRBJ2-2|.|TRBD2|TRBV9
CASSVEAGVNTGELFF
TGTGCCAGCAGCGTAGAGGCGGGAGTAAACACCGGGGAGCTGTTTTTT
>TRBJ2-2|.|.|TRBV21-1
CASSPRDRDHTGELFF
TGTGCCAGCAGCCCCCGAGACAGGGACCACACCGGGGAGCTGTTTTTT
>TRBJ1-1|.|.|TRBV18
CASSQDLANTEAFF
TGTGCCAGCTCACAGGACCTAGCGAACACTGAAGCTTTCTTT
>TRBJ2-7|.|.|TRBV24-1
CATSDTTGGGRYEQYF
TGTGCCACCAGTGACACTACAGGGGGCGGGAGGTACGAGCAGTACTTC
>TRBJ2-2|.|TRBD2|TRBV7-6
CASRGAPSGRVGAGELFF
TGTGCCAGCAGGGGGGCGCCTAGCGGGAGGGTCGGCGCCGGGGAGCTGTTTTTT
>TRBJ2-2|once|.|TRBV7-2
CASSLVGGGTGELFF
TGTGCCAGCAGCTTAGTGGGAGGGGGAACCGGGGAGCTGTTTTTT
>TRBJ2-3|.|TRBD2|TRBV27
CASRGLASASTDTQYF
TGTGCCAGCAGAGGACTAGCGAGCGCTAGCACAGATACGCAGTATTTT
>TRBJ2-7|.|.|TRBV28
CASSLPGDRSHEQYF
TGTGCCAGCAGTTTACCCGGAGATCGTTCCCACGAGCAGTACTTC
>TRBJ2-3|.|TRBD2|TRBV9
CASSVASGTSPDTQYF
TGTGCCAGCAGCGTAGCTAGCGGGACCTCTCCAGATACGCAGTATTTT
>TRBJ2-1|.|TRBD2|TRBV19
CATSRGVTSGRANEQFF
TGTGCCACCTCCCGGGGCGTAACTAGCGGGAGGGCCAATGAGCAGTTCTTC
>TRBJ2-3|.|.|TRBV6-6
CASSYGGSTDTQYF
TGTGCCAGCAGTTACGGCGGTAGCACAGATACGCAGTATTTT
>TRBJ1-1|.|TRBD1|TRBV18
CASGRDRNTEAFF
TGTGCCAGCGGAAGGGACAGGAACACTGAAGCTTTCTTT
>TRBJ2-3|.|.|TRBV28
CASSSHRALTDTQYF
TGTGCCAGCAGTTCTCACAGGGCCCTCACAGATACGCAGTATTTT
>TRBJ1-4|.|.|TRBV6-6
CASSKGGLLNEKLFF
TGTGCCAGCAGTAAAGGAGGGCTCCTTAATGAAAAACTGTTTTTT
>TRBJ1-1|.|TRBD1|TRBV11-2
CASSLNRGTEAFF
TGTGCCAGCAGCTTGAACAGGGGCACTGAAGCTTTCTTT
>TRBJ2-3|.|.|TRBV5-4
CASSFVGISTDTQYF
TGTGCCAGCAGCTTCGTTGGCATTAGCACAGATACGCAGTATTTT
>TRBJ1-2|.|TRBD1|TRBV6-2/TRBV6-3
CASSDGTASYYGYTF
TGTGCCAGCAGTGACGGGACAGCCTCTTACTATGGCTACACCTTC
>TRBJ1-2|.|.|TRBV19
CASRTTNYGYTF
TGTGCCAGTAGAACGACAAACTATGGCTACACCTTC
>TRBJ2-6|.|.|TRBV7-6
CASSRQGSRILSGANVLTF
TGTGCCAGCAGCCGTCAGGGATCCCGTATTCTCTCTGGGGCCAACGTCCTGACTTTC
>TRBJ2-5|.|.|TRBV10-2
CASSMTSQETQYF
TGCGCCAGCAGTATGACTAGTCAGGAGACCCAGTACTTC
>TRBJ2-3|.|.|TRBV30
CAWRQGGLTDTQYF
TGTGCCTGGAGACAGGGCGGCTTAACAGATACGCAGTATTTT
>TRBJ1-4|.|.|TRBV28
CASKTGVATNEKLFF
TGTGCCAGCAAAACCGGGGTTGCAACTAATGAAAAACTGTTTTTT
>TRBJ1-4|.|.|TRBV19
CASSSDADEKLFF
TGTGCCAGTAGCTCTGACGCGGATGAAAAACTGTTTTTT
>TRBJ2-1|.|.|TRBV7-2
CASSLSWRAPYEQFF
TGTGCCAGCAGCTTATCTTGGAGAGCCCCATATGAGCAGTTCTTC
>TRBJ2-1|.|TRBD2|TRBV28
CAIYSIAGAREQFF
TGTGCCATCTACTCGATAGCGGGAGCTCGCGAGCAGTTCTTC
>TRBJ2-2|once|TRBD1|TRBV7-8
CASRGEGQATGELFF
TGTGCCAGCAGGGGCGAGGGACAGGCCACCGGGGAGCTGTTTTTT
>TRBJ2-5|.|.|TRBV27
CASSESGPETQYF
TGTGCCAGCAGTGAATCCGGTCCGGAGACCCAGTACTTC
>TRBJ2-1|.|TRBD2|TRBV7-3
CASSLTGSGRIYNEQFF
TGTGCCAGCAGCTTAACTGGGAGCGGGAGGATCTACAATGAGCAGTTCTTC
>TRBJ2-7|.|TRBD1|TRBV14
CASSQGRTGATYEQYF
TGTGCCAGCAGCCAAGGAAGGACAGGAGCGACGTACGAGCAGTACTTC
>TRBJ1-4|.|TRBD1|TRBV4-1
CASSQAKTGDNEKLFF
TGCGCCAGCAGCCAAGCGAAGACAGGGGATAATGAAAAACTGTTTTTT
>TRBJ2-1|.|.|TRBV27
CASSRPIDRHYNEQFF
TGTGCCAGCAGCCGCCCCATAGACAGGCACTACAATGAGCAGTTCTTC
>TRBJ2-3|.|TRBD1|TRBV18
CASSPLKQGAATDTQYF
TGTGCCAGCTCACCACTTAAGCAGGGGGCGGCCACAGATACGCAGTATTTT
>TRBJ1-1|once|TRBD1|TRBV6-5
CASSYRDRALTFF
TGTGCCAGCAGTTACCGGGACAGGGCCCTAACTTTCTTT
>TRBJ2-1|.|.|TRBV5-1
CASSNHKGIWDEQFF
TGCGCCAGCAGCAATCATAAGGGGATTTGGGATGAGCAGTTCTTC
>TRBJ2-1|.|.|TRBV7-2
CASSLFGVNSYNEQFF
TGTGCCAGCAGCTTATTCGGTGTAAACTCCTACAATGAGCAGTTCTTC
>TRBJ2-3|once|TRBD1|TRBV18
CAARQGMAGDTQYF
TGTGCCGCCCGACAGGGAATGGCAGGAGATACGCAGTATTTT
>TRBJ2-1|.|.|TRBV5-1
CASSLAVSEQFF
TGCGCCAGCAGCTTGGCAGTAAGTGAGCAGTTCTTC
>TRBJ1-2|.|.|TRBV25-1
CASSPIGVVGYTF
TGTGCCAGCAGTCCAATCGGTGTGGTGGGCTACACCTTC
>TRBJ2-7|once|TRBD1|TRBV24-1
CATSDQDRVGREQYF
TGTGCCACCAGTGATCAGGACAGGGTTGGCCGGGAGCAGTACTTC
>TRBJ1-2|.|.|TRBV3-1/TRBV3-2
CASSLRQGAGYTF
TGTGCCAGCAGCCTAAGACAAGGCGCTGGCTACACCTTC
>TRBJ1-5|.|.|TRBV27
CASRTLFHDQPQHF
TGTGCCAGCAGAACTCTGTTTCACGATCAGCCCCAGCATTTT
>TRBJ1-5|once|.|TRBV18
CASSTRVNQPQHF
TGTGCCAGCTCTACGAGGGTCAATCAGCCCCAGCATTTT
>TRBJ1-5|.|.|TRBV6-6
CASSYGGGQPQHF
TGTGCCAGCAGTTACGGGGGCGGCCAGCCCCAGCATTTT